Listed here are 24 T cell receptor beta chains from one sample, sequenced in a study of blood T cells in healthy people across ages. A second PCR, run for roughly 7 to 12 cycles, used a sample-barcoded 5' primer plus a J-beta primer mix. TCRdb redid the calling of the 5' RACE reads with MiXCR, one entry per CDR3 protein. This table holds hundreds of thousands of distinct CDR3 sequences, around 24% found once. Separately, the same data were catalogued under a study of T cells of mothers and their children.

The sample was blood. The source of these receptors is a boy between 5 and 17 years old in good health.

The chain has TRBV20-1 and TRBJ1-1; TRBD1 agrees at 7 bases. CDR1 and CDR2 from the germline V gene are DFQATT and SNEGSKA (reference sequence). The CDR3 consists of 16 residues. J gave up 4 bases and V 6 bases, and 17 bases lay outside the gene matches. CDR3 bases: TGCAGTGCACGCCGTGGGTCAGGGGGATCCGGCACTGAAGCTTTCTTT. Protein product: CSARRGSGGSGTEAFF.

CDR3 loop: CASSFKRDGYEQYF. In DNA, the CDR3 is TGTGCCAGCAGTTTTAAGCGGGACGGCTACGAGCAGTACTTC. The gene calls are TRBV27 and TRBJ2-7; the match to TRBD2 covers 7 bases. Trimming took 3 bases from V and 3 from J; bases not matched to a gene: 5. Germline CDR1 reads MNHEY; CDR2 reads SMNVEV (reference sequence). This CDR3 comprises 14 residues.

The chain has TRBV20-1 and TRBJ2-5, with D perhaps given as TRBD1 or TRBD2 (7 bases each). The CDR3 spans 15 residues. Germline CDR1 is DFQATT and CDR2 is SNEGSKA (reference sequence). V was cut by 5 bases and J by 4 bases, with 20 bases left in between. The CDR3 reads CSAPDQGGGGETQYF. The CDR3 DNA reads TGCAGTGCTCCAGATCAGGGGGGCGGGGGAGAGACCCAGTACTTC.

This chain connects TRBV6-2 or TRBV6-3 to TRBJ1-1; no reliable D call. Germline CDR1 reads MNHEY; CDR2 reads SVGEGT. With 7 bases removed from V and 4 bases from J, the gap between germline ends came to 22 bases. The CDR3 totals 16 residues. The CDR3: CASIRQLVLKPTEAFF. The CDR3 nucleotides are TGTGCCAGCATCCGGCAATTGGTTCTGAAGCCCACTGAAGCTTTCTTT.

V gene TRBV4-1 combines with J gene TRBJ2-7; D uncertain. Germline V gives CDR1 MGHRA, CDR2 YSYEKL. V was pared by 1 base and J by 3 bases, with 7 bases between. The CDR3 loop spans 13 amino acids. The CDR3: CASSQGMDYEQYF. In DNA form, the CDR3 reads TGCGCCAGCAGCCAAGGAATGGACTACGAGCAGTACTTC.

This sequence joins TRBV29-1 and TRBJ2-1; D possibly corresponds to TRBD1 (5 bases). Trimming left V 3 bases short and J 5 bases short, with 17 bases between. The CDR3 sequence is 15 residues long. CDR1 is SQVTM and CDR2 is ANQGSEA in the germline V gene. The CDR3, as DNA: TGCAGCGTTGATTTTATGGCAGGGCCAAACAATGAGCAGTTCTTC. Translated, it gives CSVDFMAGPNNEQFF.

The table lists this clonotype with a few counts. This sequence joins TRBV7-2 and TRBJ2-5; D possibly corresponds to TRBD2 (5 bases). The better agreement between TRBJ2-7 and the DNA end casts doubt on the J call. The CDR3 has 15 amino acids. Germline-derived CDR1 and CDR2 are SGHTA and FQGNSA. CDR3 nucleotide sequence: TGTGCCAGCAGCTTAGTCGGACTGAAGACCTACGAGCAGTACTTC. This encodes CASSLVGLKTYEQYF.

Ten or more counts support this clonotype. The CDR3 here is CASSKDTYNEQFF. CDR3 in DNA: TGTGCCAGCAGTAAGGACACGTACAATGAGCAGTTCTTC. This chain joins TRBV6-4 and TRBJ2-1; perhaps TRBD1 as D (5 bases). Trimming shortened V by 5 bases and J by 4 bases, and 9 bases separated the two germline ends. The CDR3 loop spans 13 amino acids. CDR1 MRHNA and CDR2 SNTAGT come from the germline V gene.

The DNA of the CDR3 is TGTGCCAGCAGCTTATCTAGGGGCAGAGTATACGAGCAGTACTTC. It codes for CASSLSRGRVYEQYF. The chain joins TRBV7-9 to TRBJ2-5; D perhaps matches TRBD1 (5 bases). The end of the DNA aligns better with TRBJ2-7, so the J call may be wrong. The V gene's germline CDR1 is SEHNR and CDR2 FQNEAQ (reference sequence). The CDR3 runs 15 residues.

As concerns this clonotype: A junction end diverges from the germline sequence, so it may reflect a read error. The V and J genes are TRBV20-1 and TRBJ1-2; unclear D gene. CDR3 length: 14 amino acids. Germline CDR1 and CDR2: DFQATT and SNEGSKA (reference sequence). As DNA, the CDR3 is TGCAGTGCTAGAATCCCGCGGATTAACTACGGCTACACCTTC. Its translation is CSARIPRINYGYTF.

The V call is TRBV6-5, the J call TRBJ2-7; D ambiguous. CDR1 MNHEY and CDR2 SVGAGI come from the germline V gene. Trimming pared 0 bases from V and 0 bases from J, leaving 12 bases between. The CDR3 is 16 residues long. CDR3 sequence (DNA): TGTGCCAGCAGTTACTCCCGGACCGCAAGCTCCTACGAGCAGTACTTC. Translation gives CASSYSRTASSYEQYF.

This clonotype has more than one count but fewer than ten. J is TRBJ1-1 and V is TRBV27; 7 bases are a match to TRBD1. Germline V gene sequence: CDR1 MNHEY, CDR2 SMNVEV (reference sequence). Unmatched junction bases numbered 5, after V lost 5 bases and J lost 5 bases. The CDR3 is 13 amino acids. This chain's CDR3 is CASSRGLVTEAFF. CDR3 in DNA: TGTGCCAGCAGTAGGGGGCTGGTAACTGAAGCTTTCTTT.

This clonotype was observed a few times. This sequence joins TRBV20-1 and TRBJ2-1; perhaps TRBD2 as D (6 bases). Germline lookup yields CDR1 DFQATT and CDR2 SNEGSKA (reference sequence). This CDR3 has 13 amino acids. Trimming took 3 bases from V and 4 from J, leaving 10 bases between them. CDR3 amino acids: CSARGGTYNEQFF. The CDR3 nucleotides are TGCAGTGCTAGGGGGGGTACGTACAATGAGCAGTTCTTC.

This rearrangement joins TRBV4-3 to TRBJ2-3, with D unclear. This CDR3 is 17 amino acids long. The V gene lost 4 bases and the J gene lost 1 base, with 18 bases spanning the gap. From germline, CDR1 is LGHNA and CDR2 YSLEER. In nucleotides, the CDR3 is TGCGCCAGCAGCCCGAAAAAGTTGTTAAGTGGCACAGATACGCAGTATTTT. It codes for CASSPKKLLSGTDTQYF.

The count of this clonotype is one. The genes are TRBV7-2 and TRBJ1-2; D not resolved. V was shortened by 0 bases and J by 3 bases, with 8 bases between the two germline ends. The CDR3 is 14 amino acids. CDR1 and CDR2 from the germline V gene are SGHTA and FQGNSA. CDR3 nucleotide sequence: TGTGCCAGCAGCTTAGCTGGCACTTACTATGGCTACACCTTC. This codes for CASSLAGTYYGYTF.

This clonotype appeared a few times. CDR3 amino acids: CASSESGFGYEQYF. Written as DNA, the CDR3 is TGTGCCAGCAGTGAAAGCGGGTTCGGGTACGAGCAGTACTTC. The V gene is TRBV2, the J gene TRBJ2-7, with a possible D match to TRBD2 (6 bases). CDR1 is SNHLY, CDR2 FYNNEI, per germline. The CDR3 spans 14 residues. Trimming removed 2 bases at V and 4 bases at J, with 12 bases between. The full variable domain, with the rest looked up from reference TRBV2 and TRBJ2-7, is EPEVTQTPSHQVTQMGQEVILRCVPISNHLYFYWYRQILGQKVEFLVSFYNNEISEKSEIFDDQFSVERPDGSNFTLKIRSTKLEDSAMYFCASSESGFGYEQYFGPGTRLTVT.

This clonotype has just a few counts. The chain joins TRBV20-1 to TRBJ1-2; D is uncertain. The CDR3 contains 11 residues. CDR1 is DFQATT, CDR2 SNEGSKA, per germline (reference sequence). V was cut by 3 bases and J by 4 bases, with 6 bases left in between. Written as DNA, the CDR3 is TGCAGTGCTAGCTCTGGCTATGGCTACACCTTC. It encodes CSASSGYGYTF.

This clonotype came up a few times. The genes are TRBV7-6 and TRBJ2-1; 9 bases map to TRBD1. From germline, CDR1 is SGHVS and CDR2 FNYEAQ. This CDR3 is 16 amino acids long. V gave up 1 base and J gave up 3 bases; unmatched junction bases: 4. This CDR3 is CASSLEGQGYYNEQFF. The CDR3 DNA is TGTGCCAGCAGCTTAGAGGGACAGGGTTACTACAATGAGCAGTTCTTC.

Many counts were recorded for this clonotype. The chain uses TRBV12-3 or TRBV12-4 and TRBJ2-7; a possible D gene is TRBD2 (6 bases). The ends were cut back, 3 bases at V and 0 bases at J, with 9 bases in the middle. The length of the CDR3 is 14 residues. The CDR3 region is CASSFGGNSYEQYF. CDR3 sequence (DNA): TGTGCCAGCAGTTTTGGGGGGAACTCCTACGAGCAGTACTTC.

This chain connects TRBV7-9 to TRBJ1-6, with 10 bases aligning to TRBD1. V was pared by 3 bases and J by 11 bases, with 4 bases of the junction left unmatched. This CDR3 spans 14 amino acids. Germline values: CDR1 SEHNR, CDR2 FQNEAQ (reference sequence). The CDR3 spells CASSFGDRGPPLHF. CDR3 nucleotides: TGTGCCAGCAGCTTTGGGGACAGGGGTCCACCCCTCCACTTT. The whole variable domain, filled in from reference TRBV7-9 and TRBJ1-6, reads DTGVSQNPRHKITKRGQNVTFRCDPISEHNRLYWYRQTLGQGPEFLTYFQNEAQLEKSRLLSDRFSAERPKGSFSTLEIQRTEQGDSAMYLCASSFGDRGPPLHFGNGTRLTVT.

In its sample, this clonotype was seen a few times. The genes are TRBV6-5 and TRBJ2-1; TRBD1 or TRBD2 may be the D gene (7 bases each). Trimming took 0 bases from V and 2 from J, leaving 14 bases between them. The CDR3 sequence is 17 residues long. CDR1 and CDR2 from the germline V gene are MNHEY and SVGAGI. The DNA for the CDR3 is TGTGCCAGCAGTTACTCGATTCAGGGGGGGCCCTACAATGAGCAGTTCTTC. This encodes CASSYSIQGGPYNEQFF.

This clonotype was observed once. V gene TRBV11-3 combines with J gene TRBJ2-1; D possibly uses TRBD1 or TRBD2 (5 bases each). The germline V gene encodes CDR1 SGHNT and CDR2 YENEEA. The CDR3 has 17 residues. V was shortened by 5 bases and J by 0 bases, with 17 bases between the two germline ends. The CDR3 loop is CASSPSGRTSSYNEQFF. The CDR3 nucleotides read TGTGCCAGCAGCCCGTCGGGACGAACGAGCTCCTACAATGAGCAGTTCTTC.

The genes are TRBV20-1 and TRBJ2-5; the D call may be TRBD1 or TRBD2 (5 bases each). Germline V gene data show CDR1 as DFQATT and CDR2 as SNEGSKA (reference sequence). Trimming cost V 5 bases and J 2 bases, with 12 bases left between them. CDR3 length: 13 residues. CDR3 nucleotide sequence: TGCAGTGCTGTGGGGGTCTTGCAAGAGACCCAGTACTTC. This codes for CSAVGVLQETQYF.

The V call is TRBV7-2, the J call TRBJ2-5; TRBD1 might be the D (6 bases). The germline V and J ends were trimmed by 4 bases and 4 bases, with 10 bases remaining between them. The CDR3 length is 13 residues. Germline V gene lookup returns CDR1 SGHTA and CDR2 FQGNSA. The CDR3 reads CASSWTETETQYF. The CDR3 bases are TGTGCCAGCAGCTGGACAGAGACAGAGACCCAGTACTTC.